This is a list of T cell receptor beta chains from one sample in a study of CD8 T cells in Susac syndrome. One entry per CDR3 protein results from TCRdb running MiXCR on the immunoSEQ multiplex PCR reads. Of around 110,000 distinct CDR3 sequences listed, roughly 94% are singletons. Sequenced input: CD8+ T cells from PBMCs. These receptors were obtained from a human donor with Susac syndrome. The CDR3 runs from the conserved cysteine through the conserved F or W. A D gene is named only where the DNA matches it firmly. Part of the rows lack a size; the others show once, few, many or a class for expanded clones.

D gene: -
V gene: TRBV20-1
J gene: TRBJ2-1
clone size: -
CDR3 DNA: TGCAGTGCCCCACCGGGACGGGTCTACAATGAGCAGTTCTTC
CDR3 protein: CSAPPGRVYNEQFF

D gene: -
V gene: TRBV25-1
J gene: TRBJ1-6
clone size: -
CDR3 DNA: TGTGCCAGCAGTGACGCCAGGAGCTCCTATAATTCACCCCTCCACTTT
CDR3 protein: CASSDARSSYNSPLHF

D gene: -
V gene: TRBV27
J gene: TRBJ1-1
clone size: -
CDR3 DNA: TGTGCCAGCAGATTAACAAGCACAACTGAAGCTTTCTTT
CDR3 protein: CASRLTSTTEAFF

D gene: TRBD1
V gene: TRBV13
J gene: TRBJ1-2
clone size: once
CDR3 DNA: TGTGCCAGCAGCCCCCTTGAGGGGGCGGGAGGCTACACCTTC
CDR3 protein: CASSPLEGAGGYTF

D gene: -
V gene: TRBV4-1
J gene: TRBJ1-4
clone size: -
CDR3 DNA: TGCGCCAGCAGCCAATTGAGGGGGGACGATGAAAAACTGTTTTTT
CDR3 protein: CASSQLRGDDEKLFF

D gene: -
V gene: TRBV5-6
J gene: TRBJ1-6
clone size: -
CDR3 DNA: TGTGCCAGCAGCCTGGGGGGATATAATTCACCCCTCCACTTT
CDR3 protein: CASSLGGYNSPLHF

D gene: TRBD2
V gene: TRBV11-2
J gene: TRBJ2-3
clone size: -
CDR3 DNA: TGTGCATCAGAGCGGGGGGGCACAGATACGCAGTATTTT
CDR3 protein: CASERGGTDTQYF

D gene: -
V gene: TRBV9
J gene: TRBJ2-7
clone size: -
CDR3 DNA: TGTGCCAGCAGCCTCTCCCCCGGAGGCTCCTACGAGCAGTACTTC
CDR3 protein: CASSLSPGGSYEQYF

D gene: -
V gene: TRBV11-2
J gene: TRBJ1-1
clone size: -
CDR3 DNA: TGTGCCAGCAGCTTAGGTTGGGGGGGCACTGAAGCTTTCTTT
CDR3 protein: CASSLGWGGTEAFF

D gene: TRBD2
V gene: TRBV9
J gene: TRBJ2-2
clone size: -
CDR3 DNA: TGTGCCAGCAGCGTAGCGGGCGGAGCCCCGGGAGGCGGGGAGCTGTTTTTT
CDR3 protein: CASSVAGGAPGGGELFF

D gene: -
V gene: TRBV15
J gene: TRBJ2-1
clone size: -
CDR3 DNA: TGTGCCACCAGCGGGGCTGAGCAGTTCTTC
CDR3 protein: CATSGAEQFF

D gene: -
V gene: TRBV3-1
J gene: TRBJ1-4
clone size: -
CDR3 DNA: TGTGCCAGCAGCCAAGATGGGAATAATGAAAAACTGTTTTTT
CDR3 protein: CASSQDGNNEKLFF

D gene: TRBD1
V gene: TRBV15
J gene: TRBJ1-4
clone size: once
CDR3 DNA: TGTGCCACCAGCAGACCAAGGGACAGCTTAAATGAAAAACTGTTTTTT
CDR3 protein: CATSRPRDSLNEKLFF

D gene: TRBD1
V gene: TRBV28
J gene: TRBJ2-3
clone size: -
CDR3 DNA: TGTGCCAGCAGTTTAGGGACAGGGCCCACAGATACGCAGTATTTT
CDR3 protein: CASSLGTGPTDTQYF

D gene: -
V gene: TRBV29-1
J gene: TRBJ2-5
clone size: -
CDR3 DNA: TGCAGCGTTGAACGGGAGTGGGAGACCCAGTACTTC
CDR3 protein: CSVEREWETQYF

D gene: -
V gene: TRBV20-1
J gene: TRBJ2-3
clone size: once
CDR3 DNA: TGCAGTGCTAGTCACGGAGTACCGGTAGATACGCAGTATTTT
CDR3 protein: CSASHGVPVDTQYF

D gene: TRBD2
V gene: TRBV4-1
J gene: TRBJ2-1
clone size: -
CDR3 DNA: TGCGCCAGCAGCCACCTAGCGGGGGGATACAATGAGCAGTTCTTC
CDR3 protein: CASSHLAGGYNEQFF

D gene: -
V gene: TRBV4-1
J gene: TRBJ1-6
clone size: -
CDR3 DNA: TGCGCCAGCAGCCAAGTCAGGGTCGGTTCACCCCTCCACTTT
CDR3 protein: CASSQVRVGSPLHF

D gene: -
V gene: TRBV20-1
J gene: TRBJ2-2
clone size: -
CDR3 DNA: TGCAGTGCTCCGGCCCCCGGCGGGGAGCTGTTTTTT
CDR3 protein: CSAPAPGGELFF

D gene: -
V gene: TRBV7-2
J gene: TRBJ1-2
clone size: -
CDR3 DNA: TGTGCCAGCAGCTCCAGGGGAGGCTACACCTTC
CDR3 protein: CASSSRGGYTF

D gene: TRBD1
V gene: TRBV15
J gene: TRBJ2-2
clone size: -
CDR3 DNA: TGTGCCACCCACCCGGGACAGGGGGCCGGGAACACCGGGGAGCTGTTTTTT
CDR3 protein: CATHPGQGAGNTGELFF

D gene: -
V gene: TRBV7-2
J gene: TRBJ1-1
clone size: once
CDR3 DNA: TGTGCCAGCGCGTCTGAAGCTTTCTTT
CDR3 protein: CASASEAFF

D gene: -
V gene: TRBV7-9
J gene: TRBJ1-2
clone size: -
CDR3 DNA: TGTGCCAGCACAGCAGCAGCTCGGTCCTATGGCTACACCTTC
CDR3 protein: CASTAAARSYGYTF

D gene: -
V gene: TRBV30
J gene: TRBJ1-2
clone size: -
CDR3 DNA: TGTGCCTGGAGTGTGGACGCGGGCGCAGACTATGGCTACACCTTC
CDR3 protein: CAWSVDAGADYGYTF

D gene: -
V gene: TRBV29-1
J gene: TRBJ1-4
clone size: -
CDR3 DNA: TGCAGCGTTGTCATAGTGGGGGGAGCCGAAGAAAAACTGTTTTTT
CDR3 protein: CSVVIVGGAEEKLFF

D gene: TRBD1
V gene: TRBV25-1
J gene: TRBJ1-1
clone size: -
CDR3 DNA: TGTGCCAGCAGTGAAGTCGTTACGGGACAGTTGAACACTGAAGCTTTCTTT
CDR3 protein: CASSEVVTGQLNTEAFF

D gene: -
V gene: TRBV20-1
J gene: TRBJ2-2
clone size: -
CDR3 DNA: TGCAGTGCTAGAGCCGCGGACATACTCACCGGGGAGCTGTTTTTT
CDR3 protein: CSARAADILTGELFF

D gene: -
V gene: TRBV18
J gene: TRBJ1-1
clone size: -
CDR3 DNA: TGTGCCAGCTCGGTAGTGGGGACGGTGAACACTGAAGCTTTCTTT
CDR3 protein: CASSVVGTVNTEAFF

D gene: -
V gene: TRBV5-1
J gene: TRBJ2-1
clone size: -
CDR3 DNA: TGCGCCAGCAGTTACCGGGACAAGGGGAGTGAGCAGTTCTTC
CDR3 protein: CASSYRDKGSEQFF

D gene: TRBD1
V gene: TRBV9
J gene: TRBJ2-7
clone size: -
CDR3 DNA: TGTGCCAGCAGCGCCGGGGACAGCACCTACGAGCAGTACTTC
CDR3 protein: CASSAGDSTYEQYF

D gene: -
V gene: TRBV29-1
J gene: TRBJ2-7
clone size: -
CDR3 DNA: TGCAGCGTTTCGACGGACCCCTACGAGCAGTACTTC
CDR3 protein: CSVSTDPYEQYF

D gene: -
V gene: TRBV5-4
J gene: TRBJ2-2
clone size: -
CDR3 DNA: TGTGCCAGCAGCCCGGGGGCGCCGGGCGGGAACACCGGGGAGCTGTTTTTT
CDR3 protein: CASSPGAPGGNTGELFF

D gene: TRBD1
V gene: TRBV6-2/TRBV6-3
J gene: TRBJ2-7
clone size: -
CDR3 DNA: TGTGCCAGCAGTTCCCCTTTGGGACAGGTATCCTCCTACGAGCAGTACTTC
CDR3 protein: CASSSPLGQVSSYEQYF

D gene: -
V gene: TRBV18
J gene: TRBJ2-7
clone size: -
CDR3 DNA: TGTGCCAGCTCACCACAAGTCAGTCTCTCCTACGAGCAGTACTTC
CDR3 protein: CASSPQVSLSYEQYF

D gene: TRBD1
V gene: TRBV5-1
J gene: TRBJ2-7
clone size: -
CDR3 DNA: TGCGCCAGCAGCTTGCGGCAGGGGGCCGGGTACGAGCAGTACTTC
CDR3 protein: CASSLRQGAGYEQYF

D gene: TRBD1
V gene: TRBV5-1
J gene: TRBJ2-7
clone size: -
CDR3 DNA: TGCGCCAGCAGCCCAGGGACAGACTTCTACGAGCAGTACTTC
CDR3 protein: CASSPGTDFYEQYF

D gene: -
V gene: TRBV5-6
J gene: TRBJ2-7
clone size: once
CDR3 DNA: TGTGCCAGCAGCTGGAGACCGGGCCTGGGAAGCTACGAGCAGTACTTC
CDR3 protein: CASSWRPGLGSYEQYF

D gene: TRBD2
V gene: TRBV3-1
J gene: TRBJ2-5
clone size: -
CDR3 DNA: TGTGCCAGCAGCCCAACTAGCGGGGAAGGACCGGAGACCCAGTACTTC
CDR3 protein: CASSPTSGEGPETQYF

D gene: TRBD1
V gene: TRBV29-1
J gene: TRBJ1-2
clone size: -
CDR3 DNA: TGCAGCGTTGATCAGGGGGACGACTATGGCTACACCTTC
CDR3 protein: CSVDQGDDYGYTF

D gene: -
V gene: TRBV13
J gene: TRBJ2-7
clone size: once
CDR3 DNA: TGTGCCAGCAACCCCCCGGGGAGCTACGAGCAGTACTTC
CDR3 protein: CASNPPGSYEQYF

D gene: TRBD1
V gene: TRBV25-1
J gene: TRBJ1-3
clone size: -
CDR3 DNA: TGTGCCAGCAGTGAATGGGGCAGGGGGCACGGTGGAAACACCATATATTTT
CDR3 protein: CASSEWGRGHGGNTIYF

D gene: TRBD2
V gene: TRBV7-9
J gene: TRBJ2-5
clone size: -
CDR3 DNA: TGTGCCAGCAGCTCCACTAGCGACCAAGAGACCCAGTACTTC
CDR3 protein: CASSSTSDQETQYF

D gene: -
V gene: TRBV9
J gene: TRBJ2-1
clone size: -
CDR3 DNA: TGTGCCAGCAGCGTAGTCCCTAGCTCCTACAATGAGCAGTTCTTC
CDR3 protein: CASSVVPSSYNEQFF

D gene: -
V gene: TRBV5-1
J gene: TRBJ1-4
clone size: -
CDR3 DNA: TGCGCCAGCAGCTTAGGATCGGGCTCTAATGAAAAACTGTTTTTT
CDR3 protein: CASSLGSGSNEKLFF

D gene: -
V gene: TRBV4-2
J gene: TRBJ2-1
clone size: -
CDR3 DNA: TGTGCCAGCAGCCAAGAGTTTGGCGGACCCTACAATGAGCAGTTCTTC
CDR3 protein: CASSQEFGGPYNEQFF

D gene: -
V gene: TRBV12-3/TRBV12-4
J gene: TRBJ1-2
clone size: -
CDR3 DNA: TGTGCCAGCAGTCCCAGGACGGTCCGGGGCTACACCTTC
CDR3 protein: CASSPRTVRGYTF

D gene: TRBD1
V gene: TRBV4-1
J gene: TRBJ2-7
clone size: -
CDR3 DNA: TGCGCCAGCAGCCAAGTCGGACAGGGGGCCTACGAGCAGTACTTC
CDR3 protein: CASSQVGQGAYEQYF

D gene: -
V gene: TRBV15
J gene: TRBJ2-7
clone size: -
CDR3 DNA: TGTGCCACCAGCAGAGATGGTCTAGCCCAGCACGAGCAGTACTTC
CDR3 protein: CATSRDGLAQHEQYF

D gene: -
V gene: TRBV18
J gene: TRBJ2-1
clone size: once
CDR3 DNA: TGTGCCAGCTCACCTCCTTGGGGGCGCTTCAATGAGCAGTTCTTC
CDR3 protein: CASSPPWGRFNEQFF

D gene: -
V gene: TRBV2
J gene: TRBJ1-5
clone size: once
CDR3 DNA: TGTGCCAGCAGTGAGTGGTCGGACAGCAATCAGCCCCAGCATTTT
CDR3 protein: CASSEWSDSNQPQHF

D gene: -
V gene: TRBV4-3
J gene: TRBJ1-6
clone size: -
CDR3 DNA: TGCGCCAGCAGCCAAGGAGAAGGGTTGGACTCACCCCTCCACTTT
CDR3 protein: CASSQGEGLDSPLHF

D gene: -
V gene: TRBV11-2
J gene: TRBJ2-1
clone size: -
CDR3 DNA: TGTGCCAGCAGCTTCTACGGGGGGCACAATGAGCAGTTCTTC
CDR3 protein: CASSFYGGHNEQFF

D gene: -
V gene: TRBV30
J gene: TRBJ2-1
clone size: -
CDR3 DNA: TGTGCCTGGAGTGCCGTTGAGCAGTTCTTC
CDR3 protein: CAWSAVEQFF

D gene: TRBD1
V gene: TRBV24-1
J gene: TRBJ2-2
clone size: once
CDR3 DNA: TGTGCCACCAGCGGGACAGGAAACACCGGGGAGCTGTTTTTT
CDR3 protein: CATSGTGNTGELFF

D gene: TRBD1
V gene: TRBV4-1
J gene: TRBJ1-5
clone size: -
CDR3 DNA: TGCGCCAGCAGCCAAGGGGGGGGGACAGGAAATAATCAGCCCCAGCATTTT
CDR3 protein: CASSQGGGTGNNQPQHF